Following are 9 T cell receptor beta chains from one sample sequenced in a study of T-cell reconstitution after alpha-beta-depleted transplantation in children. Researchers prepared the TCRbeta library using unique molecular identifiers, the study reports. TCRdb redid the calling of the PCR reads with MiXCR, one entry per CDR3 protein. This repertoire shows 200,000 or so distinct CDR3 sequences, just under 6.5% found once; its top ten account for around 4.1%. Sample: PBMCs, taken before TCRalphabeta/CD19-depleted stem cell transplant. These receptors were collected from a girl younger than two with combined immunodeficiency, due to receive a stem cell transplant.

This clonotype was seen repeatedly, ten times or more. CDR3 DNA: TGTGCCGGGGGGAACGAGCAGTACTTC. Its translation: CAGGNEQYF. The V and J genes are TRBV7-2 and TRBJ2-7; tentative D call: TRBD2 (6 bases). V gave up 11 bases and J gave up 5 bases, with 7 bases separating them. This CDR3 is built from 9 residues. In germline, CDR1 is SGHTA, CDR2 FQGNSA.

This clonotype was recorded many times. The chain recombines TRBV28 with TRBJ2-5; TRBD2 agrees at 14 bases. Unmatched junction bases numbered 5, after V lost 6 bases and J lost 5 bases. CDR3 length equals 15 residues. Per the germline V gene, CDR1 is MDHEN and CDR2 is SYDVKM. The CDR3 sequence: CASRIRLAGGETQYF. Written as DNA, the CDR3 is TGTGCCAGCAGGATCCGACTAGCGGGAGGGGAGACCCAGTACTTC.

The chain couples TRBV29-1 to TRBJ2-1; TRBD2 is a possible D gene (6 bases). The V end was cut by 0 bases, the J end by 8 bases, with 8 bases between. The CDR3 runs to 12 residues. Germline CDR1 is SQVTM and CDR2 is ANQGSEA. CDR3 loop: CSVEDRDYEQFF. The CDR3 nucleotides read TGCAGCGTTGAAGACCGGGACTATGAGCAGTTCTTC.

This clonotype came up many times. The chain joins TRBV29-1 to TRBJ2-3; 9 bases fit TRBD2. Germline V CDR1 and CDR2: SQVTM, ANQGSEA. V was clipped by 6 bases and J by 1 base; unmatched bases: 8. This CDR3 is 15 amino acids long. CDR3 sequence: CSVEISGSGTDTQYF. CDR3 coding DNA: TGCAGCGTCGAGATTAGCGGGAGCGGCACAGATACGCAGTATTTT.

This clonotype was counted many times. The chain joins TRBV28 to TRBJ1-1, with a possible D match to TRBD1 (6 bases). The CDR3 is 17 residues long. The germline V gene has CDR1 MDHEN and CDR2 SYDVKM. Trimming stripped 5 bases from V and 1 base from J, with 20 bases between. CDR3 protein: CASSPIRSGHRNTEAFF. DNA for the CDR3: TGTGCCAGCAGTCCGATACGATCGGGACACAGGAACACTGAAGCTTTCTTT.

This clonotype has a handful of counts. This rearrangement joins TRBV27 to TRBJ2-7; 9 bases line up with TRBD2. The germline gives CDR1 MNHEY, CDR2 SMNVEV (reference sequence). The CDR3 spans 17 residues. With 6 bases clipped from V and 0 bases from J, the junction kept 12 bases outside the gene matches. CDR3 protein: CASSRWGAGGPSYEQYF. The CDR3 DNA reads TGTGCCAGCAGCCGATGGGGAGCGGGAGGTCCCTCCTACGAGCAGTACTTC.

This clonotype was counted at least ten times. This sequence joins TRBV7-6 and TRBJ2-7; a weak D match, TRBD2 (5 bases). The CDR3 length is 15 residues. Trimming stripped 1 base from V and 2 bases from J, with 12 bases between. CDR1 and CDR2 from the germline V gene are SGHVS and FNYEAQ. CDR3 nucleotides: TGTGCCAGCAGCTTAGATGGCGGGTCCACCTACGAGCAGTACTTC. Encoded protein: CASSLDGGSTYEQYF. The whole variable domain, remainder taken from reference TRBV7-6 and TRBJ2-7, is GAGVSQSPRYKVTKRGQDVALRCDPISGHVSLYWYRQALGQGPEFLTYFNYEAQQDKSGLPNDRFSAERPEGSISTLTIQRTEQRDSAMYRCASSLDGGSTYEQYFGPGTRLTVT.

This clonotype was counted ten times or more. The chain links TRBV12-3 or TRBV12-4 to TRBJ2-1; either TRBD1 or TRBD2 may supply D (6 bases each). CDR3 length: 13 amino acids. Trimming stripped 8 bases from V and 3 bases from J, with 11 bases between. The CDR3 protein is CASPRGRYNEQFF. CDR3 in DNA: TGTGCCAGCCCCCGGGGGCGCTACAATGAGCAGTTCTTC.

This clonotype came up a few times. The V call is TRBV2, the J call TRBJ2-3; TRBD2 matches 9 bases. The CDR3 totals 13 residues. Germline assignment: CDR1 SNHLY and CDR2 FYNNEI. The V segment lost 11 bases and the J segment 6 bases; nucleotides outside the gene matches: 9. This CDR3 is CADGISGSDTQYF. The CDR3, as DNA: TGTGCCGACGGGATTAGCGGGAGTGATACGCAGTATTTT. Drawing the rest from reference TRBV2 and TRBJ2-3, the complete variable domain is EPEVTQTPSHQVTQMGQEVILRCVPISNHLYFYWYRQILGQKVEFLVSFYNNEISEKSEIFDDQFSVERPDGSNFTLKIRSTKLEDSAMYFCADGISGSDTQYFGPGTRLTVL.